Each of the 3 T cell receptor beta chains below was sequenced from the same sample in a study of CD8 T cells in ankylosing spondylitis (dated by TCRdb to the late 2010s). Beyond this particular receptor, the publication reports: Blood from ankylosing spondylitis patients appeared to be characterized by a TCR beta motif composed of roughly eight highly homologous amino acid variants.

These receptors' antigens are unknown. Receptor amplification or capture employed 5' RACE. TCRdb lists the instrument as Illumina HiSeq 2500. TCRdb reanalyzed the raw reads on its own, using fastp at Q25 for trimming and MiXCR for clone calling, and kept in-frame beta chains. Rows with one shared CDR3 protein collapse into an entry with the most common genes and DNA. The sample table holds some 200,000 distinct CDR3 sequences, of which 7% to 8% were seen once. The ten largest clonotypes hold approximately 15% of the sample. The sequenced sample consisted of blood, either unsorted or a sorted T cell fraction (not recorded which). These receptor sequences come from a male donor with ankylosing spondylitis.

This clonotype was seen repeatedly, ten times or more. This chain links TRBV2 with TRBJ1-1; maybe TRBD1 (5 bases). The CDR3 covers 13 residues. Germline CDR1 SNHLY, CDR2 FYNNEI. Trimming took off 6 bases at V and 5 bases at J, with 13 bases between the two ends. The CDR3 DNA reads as TGTGCCAGCAGCACTGACAGACGGACTGAAGCTTTCTTT. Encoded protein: CASSTDRRTEAFF.

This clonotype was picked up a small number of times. The CDR3 nucleotides are TGCAGCGTTGAAGGGAGACAGGGGAGTGAGTACGAGCAGTACTTC. Encoded protein: CSVEGRQGSEYEQYF. This sequence joins TRBV29-1 and TRBJ2-7; TRBD1 aligns across 8 bases. The CDR3 has 15 amino acids. Germline V gives CDR1 SQVTM, CDR2 ANQGSEA. V lost 1 base to trimming and J lost 4 bases; unmatched junction nucleotides: 9.

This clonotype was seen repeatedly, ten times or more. DNA for the CDR3: TGTGCCAGCAGCCCCCGACAGTGGGCCCCCTACAATGAGCAGTTCTTC. It specifies CASSPRQWAPYNEQFF. V and J are TRBV14 and TRBJ2-1, with D maybe TRBD1 (5 bases). V lost 4 bases and J 2 bases, leaving 15 bases between the germline ends. Germline CDR1 SGHDN, CDR2 FVKESK. The CDR3 is 16 amino acids.